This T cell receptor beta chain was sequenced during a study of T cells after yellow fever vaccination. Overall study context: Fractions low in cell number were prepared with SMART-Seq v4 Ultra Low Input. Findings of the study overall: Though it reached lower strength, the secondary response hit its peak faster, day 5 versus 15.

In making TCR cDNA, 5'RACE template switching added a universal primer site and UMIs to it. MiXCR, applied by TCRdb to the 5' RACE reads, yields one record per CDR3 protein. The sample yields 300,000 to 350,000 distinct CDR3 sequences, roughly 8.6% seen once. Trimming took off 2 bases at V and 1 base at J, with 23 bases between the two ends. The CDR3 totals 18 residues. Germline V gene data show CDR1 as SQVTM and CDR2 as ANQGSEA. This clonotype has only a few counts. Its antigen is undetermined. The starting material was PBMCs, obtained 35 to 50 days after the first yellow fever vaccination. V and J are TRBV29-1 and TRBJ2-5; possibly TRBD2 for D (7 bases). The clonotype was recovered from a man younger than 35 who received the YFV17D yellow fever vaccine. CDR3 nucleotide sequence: TGCAGCGTTGAAAGGGGGGGGCGGAGTTGGACGGCCCAAGAGACCCAGTACTTC. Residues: CSVERGGRSWTAQETQYF.